This record covers a single T cell receptor (beta chain). Its antigen is undetermined. With random hexamers, roughly 0.5 to 1 ug RNA was reverse transcribed. The CDR3 of TCR beta was amplified by immunoSEQ multiplex PCR across 54 Vbeta and 13 Jbeta. TCRdb re-called the immunoSEQ multiplex PCR reads with MiXCR, one entry per CDR3 protein. The table includes a few hundred thousand distinct CDR3 sequences, about 96% detected once. The CDR3 consists of 11 residues. V lost 6 bases to trimming and J lost 13 bases, with 15 bases between them. The source of the sample is a study of CD8 T cells in Susac syndrome. Findings and caveats of the study: As the study acknowledged, the number of individuals in its TCR sequencing and HLA analysis was relatively small.

Sequencing of TCR beta covered CD8+ and CD4+ T cells obtained from blood. Negative isolation yielded CD8+ and CD4+ T cells; FACS enriched TEMRA cells. The material sequenced was CD4+ T cells from PBMCs. The gene calls are TRBV12-3 or TRBV12-4 and TRBJ1-1; D may be TRBD1 (5 bases). This TCR was sampled from a human donor with multiple sclerosis. CDR3: CASSYGTLGFF. The CDR3 DNA follows: TGTGCCAGCAGCTACGGGACCCTGGGTTTCTTT.